A single T cell receptor beta chain is shown here with its context. Antigen specificity is unknown. CDR3 regions were amplified by Arm-PCR using iRepertoire HTBI primers to build TCR beta libraries. TCRdb analysed the multiplex PCR reads with MiXCR anew, one entry per CDR3 protein. The sample yields fewer than 350,000 distinct CDR3 sequences, about 20% seen once. This entry comes from a study of regulatory T cells in long-lasting Graves disease. Across the study: Graves' patients diagnosed newly had used antithyroid drugs under 3 months. Study-wide points: A reduction in accuracy may have resulted from the small sample size.

This CDR3 region has 16 residues. The V segment lost 11 bases and the J segment 5 bases; nucleotides outside the gene matches: 16. CDR1 LGHDT and CDR2 YNNKEL come from the germline V gene (reference sequence). Specified time point: newly diagnosed GD, antithyroid drugs for less than 3 months. PBMC RNA was the source of the TCR library. Into tubes containing EDTA, nine milliliters of peripheral blood were drawn. The V and J genes are TRBV3-1 and TRBJ2-5; 11 nucleotides match TRBD2. The clonotype originates from a female donor with Graves disease. This specimen consisted of peripheral blood mononuclear cells (PBMCs), obtained at new diagnosis, from a patient treated with antithyroid drugs. The CDR3 DNA is TGTGCCGCAGGGGGCGGTATAACTAGCGGGAGTGAGACCCAGTACTTC. Translating gives CAAGGGITSGSETQYF.